This TCR beta chain comes out of a study of T-cell memory formation after mild COVID-19. This clonotype has more than one count but fewer than ten. What it recognizes is unknown. Deletions cut 1 base from V and 3 bases from J, with 8 bases between. The CDR3 is 14 residues long. The germline CDR1 and CDR2 sequences are SGHTA and FQGNSA. TCR alpha and TCR beta cDNA libraries with sample barcodes and UMIs came from 5'RACE using constant-segment primers. Using its own MiXCR run on the 5' RACE reads, TCRdb lists one record per CDR3 protein. Of under 700,000 distinct CDR3 sequences in the sample, around 21% were seen once. Study outcomes and limitations: Cross-reactive memory seemingly joined, as some responding clones were found in pre-infection memory. CD4+ contracting clones lay mainly in CM and EM, CD8+ ones in EMRA.

The receptor comes from an adult woman who had mild COVID-19 (a few samples of this study predate the infection). Cell type and time point are not known. What was sequenced was PBMCs or a T cell subset sorted from them (not recorded which). The rearrangement joins TRBV7-2 to TRBJ2-3, with a tentative D call TRBD1 (5 bases). CDR3 bases: TGTGCCAGCAGCTTAGTAGGGGCAACAGATACGCAGTATTTT. Translation: CASSLVGATDTQYF. The variable domain in full, with the rest retrieved from reference TRBV7-2 and TRBJ2-3, is GAGVSQSPSNKVTEKGKDVELRCDPISGHTALYWYRQSLGQGLEFLIYFQGNSAPDKSGLPSDRFSAERTGGSVSTLTIQRTQQEDSAVYLCASSLVGATDTQYFGPGTRLTVL.